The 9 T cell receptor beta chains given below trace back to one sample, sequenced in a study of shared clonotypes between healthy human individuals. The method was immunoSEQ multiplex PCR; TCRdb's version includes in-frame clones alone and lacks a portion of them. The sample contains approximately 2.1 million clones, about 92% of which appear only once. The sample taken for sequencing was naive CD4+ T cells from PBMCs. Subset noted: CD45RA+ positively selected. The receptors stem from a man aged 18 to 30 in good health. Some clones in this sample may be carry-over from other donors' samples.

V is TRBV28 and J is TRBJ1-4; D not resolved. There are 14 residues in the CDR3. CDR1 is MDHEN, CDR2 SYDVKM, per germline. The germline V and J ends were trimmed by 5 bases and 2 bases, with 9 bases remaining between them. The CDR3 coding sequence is TGTGCCAGCAGTCCGCCCTCGACTAATGAAAAACTGTTTTTT. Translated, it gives CASSPPSTNEKLFF.

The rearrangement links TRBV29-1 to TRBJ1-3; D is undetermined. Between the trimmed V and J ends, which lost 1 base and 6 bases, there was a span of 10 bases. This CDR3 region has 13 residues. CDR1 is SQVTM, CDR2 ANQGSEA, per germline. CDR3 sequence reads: CSVEGPSPNTIYF. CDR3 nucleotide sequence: TGCAGCGTTGAAGGGCCGTCCCCAAACACCATATATTTT.

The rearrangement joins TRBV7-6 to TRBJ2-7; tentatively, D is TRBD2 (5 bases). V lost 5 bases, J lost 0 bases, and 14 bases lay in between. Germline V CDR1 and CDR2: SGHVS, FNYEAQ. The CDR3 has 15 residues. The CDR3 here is CASSPWTGSSYEQYF. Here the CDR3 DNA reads TGTGCCAGCAGCCCGTGGACTGGGAGCTCCTACGAGCAGTACTTC.

DNA of the CDR3: TGCGCCAGCAGCTTGGCCGGAAGGGGTTCGACCATATATTTT. It is translated as CASSLAGRGSTIYF. The V and J genes are TRBV5-1 and TRBJ1-3; D is possibly TRBD1 (5 bases). This CDR3 spans 14 amino acids. V was pared by 0 bases and J by 10 bases, with 14 bases between. The germline V gene has CDR1 SGHRS and CDR2 YFSETQ.

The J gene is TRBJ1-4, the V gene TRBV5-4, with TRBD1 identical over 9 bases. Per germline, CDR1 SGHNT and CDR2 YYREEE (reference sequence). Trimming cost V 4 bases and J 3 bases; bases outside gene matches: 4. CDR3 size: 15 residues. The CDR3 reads CASSSGQGSNEKLFF. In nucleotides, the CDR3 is TGTGCCAGCAGCAGCGGACAGGGGTCTAATGAAAAACTGTTTTTT.

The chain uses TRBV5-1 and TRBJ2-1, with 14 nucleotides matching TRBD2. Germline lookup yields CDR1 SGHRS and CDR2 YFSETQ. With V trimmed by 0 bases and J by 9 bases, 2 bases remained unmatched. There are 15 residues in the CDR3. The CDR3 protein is CASSLEGLAGAEQFF. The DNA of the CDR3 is TGCGCCAGCAGCTTGGAGGGACTAGCGGGAGCTGAGCAGTTCTTC.

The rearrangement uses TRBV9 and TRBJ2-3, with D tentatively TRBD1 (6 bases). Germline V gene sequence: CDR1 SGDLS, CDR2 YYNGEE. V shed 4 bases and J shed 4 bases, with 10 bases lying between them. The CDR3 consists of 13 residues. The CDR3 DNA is TGTGCCAGCAGCCACAGGGACGCAGATACGCAGTATTTT. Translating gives CASSHRDADTQYF.

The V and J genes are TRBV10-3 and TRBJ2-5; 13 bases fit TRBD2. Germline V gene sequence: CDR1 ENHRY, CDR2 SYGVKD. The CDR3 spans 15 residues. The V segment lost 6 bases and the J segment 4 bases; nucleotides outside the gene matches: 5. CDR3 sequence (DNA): TGTGCCATCAGGGAGGGACTAGCGGGAATAGAGACCCAGTACTTC. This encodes CAIREGLAGIETQYF.

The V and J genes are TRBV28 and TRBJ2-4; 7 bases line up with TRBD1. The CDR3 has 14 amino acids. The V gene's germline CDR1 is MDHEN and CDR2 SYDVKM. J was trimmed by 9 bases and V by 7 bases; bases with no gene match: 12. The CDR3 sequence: CASTPIRGQRIQYF. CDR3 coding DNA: TGTGCCAGCACCCCTATAAGGGGACAGCGCATTCAGTACTTC.